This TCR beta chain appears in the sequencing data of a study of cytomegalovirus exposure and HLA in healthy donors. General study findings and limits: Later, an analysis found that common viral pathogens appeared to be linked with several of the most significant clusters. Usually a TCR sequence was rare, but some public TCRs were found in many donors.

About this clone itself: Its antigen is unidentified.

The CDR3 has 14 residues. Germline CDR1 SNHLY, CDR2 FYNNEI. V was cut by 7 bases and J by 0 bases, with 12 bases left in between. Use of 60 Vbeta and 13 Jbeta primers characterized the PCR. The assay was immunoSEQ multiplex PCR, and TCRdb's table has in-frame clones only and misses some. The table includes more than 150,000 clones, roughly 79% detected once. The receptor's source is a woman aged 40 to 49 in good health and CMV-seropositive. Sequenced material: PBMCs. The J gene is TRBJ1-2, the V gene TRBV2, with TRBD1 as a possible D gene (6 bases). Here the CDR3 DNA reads TGTGCCAGCATCGGGACACCTTCTAACTATGGCTACACCTTC. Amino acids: CASIGTPSNYGYTF.